The rows below give T cell receptor beta chains drawn from one sample of a study of monozygotic twins with inflammatory bowel disease. TCRdb reprocessed the 5' RACE reads and reports one entry per CDR3 protein, with no DNA. This table holds about 350,000 distinct CDR3 sequences. What was sequenced was blood. Receptors originate from a human donor with ulcerative colitis or Crohn's disease, or a healthy co-twin of an affected twin (not recorded which). Each CDR3 is given with its conserved first and last residue.

j_gene: TRBJ2-5
v_gene: TRBV27
CDR3aa: CASSETMSGTEETQYF

j_gene: TRBJ2-3
v_gene: TRBV7-2
CDR3aa: CASCILAGGQDTQYF

j_gene: TRBJ2-2
v_gene: TRBV5-4
CDR3aa: CASSSGTSGVFTGELFF

j_gene: TRBJ2-7
v_gene: TRBV5-1
CDR3aa: CASSLARTSGSLSYEQYF

j_gene: TRBJ2-1
v_gene: TRBV29-1
CDR3aa: CSVGQGARSYNEQFF

j_gene: TRBJ2-2
v_gene: TRBV29-1
CDR3aa: CSVDQGQVTGELFF

j_gene: TRBJ2-5
v_gene: TRBV29-1
CDR3aa: CSVDAGGETQYF

j_gene: TRBJ1-1
v_gene: TRBV7-2
CDR3aa: CASSLFGPLNTEAFF

j_gene: TRBJ2-7
v_gene: TRBV7-9
CDR3aa: CASSREGWSYEQYF

j_gene: TRBJ2-2
v_gene: TRBV7-2
CDR3aa: CASSPGTATRLTGELFF

j_gene: TRBJ2-7
v_gene: TRBV4-2
CDR3aa: CASSQSRDTLYF

j_gene: TRBJ2-3
v_gene: TRBV6-5
CDR3aa: CASSYPLLALEDTDTQYF

j_gene: TRBJ2-1
v_gene: TRBV4-1
CDR3aa: CASQPRSIWNNEQFF

j_gene: TRBJ2-7
v_gene: TRBV7-2
CDR3aa: CASSWRTGTGEGEQYF

j_gene: TRBJ2-5
v_gene: TRBV6-6
CDR3aa: CASSYVETQYF

j_gene: TRBJ2-7
v_gene: TRBV9
CDR3aa: CASSGRGAREQYF

j_gene: TRBJ2-3
v_gene: TRBV25-1
CDR3aa: CASSPSLTGPLEDTQYF

j_gene: TRBJ1-1
v_gene: TRBV5-1
CDR3aa: CASSWPDREWNTEAFF

j_gene: TRBJ2-3
v_gene: TRBV12-3/TRBV12-4
CDR3aa: CASRLAGYTDTQYF

j_gene: TRBJ2-2
v_gene: TRBV20-1
CDR3aa: CSASPGTGGTGELFF

j_gene: TRBJ1-1
v_gene: TRBV6-5
CDR3aa: CACRGRDTEAFF

j_gene: TRBJ2-1
v_gene: TRBV29-1
CDR3aa: CSARDVRKNQNVQFF

j_gene: TRBJ2-1
v_gene: TRBV9
CDR3aa: CASSVTSGEGNEQFF

j_gene: TRBJ1-3
v_gene: TRBV7-6
CDR3aa: CASSPGEWPPGNTIYF

j_gene: TRBJ2-5
v_gene: TRBV4-3
CDR3aa: CASSRYGTGMGETQYF

j_gene: TRBJ2-7
v_gene: TRBV5-4
CDR3aa: CASSLVRSPVEQYF

j_gene: TRBJ2-1
v_gene: TRBV15
CDR3aa: CATSRARLAYEQFF

j_gene: TRBJ2-2
v_gene: TRBV30
CDR3aa: CALDRNTGELFF

j_gene: TRBJ1-3
v_gene: TRBV27
CDR3aa: CASSPVYSGNTIYF

j_gene: TRBJ2-1
v_gene: TRBV28
CDR3aa: CASSSIFKGGNEQFF

j_gene: TRBJ2-5
v_gene: TRBV10-3
CDR3aa: CAISGSGTGETPYF

j_gene: TRBJ2-7
v_gene: TRBV6-1
CDR3aa: CASSGIGRPTYEQYF

j_gene: TRBJ2-1
v_gene: TRBV6-1
CDR3aa: CASSGGLAWNEQFF

j_gene: TRBJ1-4
v_gene: TRBV7-8
CDR3aa: CASSLADALTNEKLFF

j_gene: TRBJ1-1
v_gene: TRBV27
CDR3aa: CASSFIKTTIAFF

j_gene: TRBJ2-7
v_gene: TRBV19
CDR3aa: CASSPRGRVNYEQYF

j_gene: TRBJ1-6
v_gene: TRBV28
CDR3aa: CASSPQYSSYNSPLHF

j_gene: TRBJ2-7
v_gene: TRBV30
CDR3aa: CAWSKETISGDSYEQYF

j_gene: TRBJ2-7
v_gene: TRBV12-3/TRBV12-4
CDR3aa: CASRAGTPPHEQYF

j_gene: TRBJ2-5
v_gene: TRBV7-9
CDR3aa: CASSAGLAGETQYF

j_gene: TRBJ1-1
v_gene: TRBV4-3
CDR3aa: CASSQGSTRGAEAFF

j_gene: TRBJ1-2
v_gene: TRBV6-1
CDR3aa: CASSEVGLVGYTF

j_gene: TRBJ1-3
v_gene: TRBV20-1
CDR3aa: CSVPGVNTIYF

j_gene: TRBJ2-5
v_gene: TRBV5-1
CDR3aa: CASSLGPPGTQETQYF

j_gene: TRBJ2-3
v_gene: TRBV2
CDR3aa: CASSEALSDTQYF